Below, 16 T cell receptor beta chains from the same sample are listed, as sequenced in a study of shared clonotypes between healthy human individuals. The table came from immunoSEQ multiplex PCR; TCRdb's copy has only in-frame clones and leaves some out. The sample lists about 680,000 clones, roughly 94% occurring once. Terminally differentiated effector memory CD45RA+ cells were excluded by CCR7 positive selection of CD45RO-negative cells. Sequenced input: naive CD8+ T cells sorted from blood. The origin of the receptors is a man younger than 45 in good health.

This chain joins TRBV28 and TRBJ2-3, with D perhaps TRBD2 (7 bases). The V end was cut by 2 bases, the J end by 5 bases, with 11 bases between. This CDR3 comprises 14 residues. From germline, CDR1 is MDHEN and CDR2 SYDVKM. CDR3 nucleotides: TGTGCCAGCAGTTTAAGGGGGGGCGTAGATACGCAGTATTTT. Translation gives CASSLRGGVDTQYF.

CDR3 coding DNA: TGTGCCAGTAGTTCCCGGGGGTCGGGGGTTTCGACGGATGGCTACACCTTC. Its protein is CASSSRGSGVSTDGYTF. The rearrangement links TRBV19 to TRBJ1-2; D possibly corresponds to TRBD1 (5 bases). Deletions cut 5 bases from V and 6 bases from J, with 25 bases between. Looked up from germline, CDR1 is LNHDA and CDR2 is SQIVND (reference sequence). This CDR3 comprises 17 residues.

The V gene is TRBV29-1, the J gene TRBJ1-2; D uncertain. Trimming shortened V by 6 bases and J by 4 bases, and 15 bases separated the two germline ends. Per the germline V gene, CDR1 is SQVTM and CDR2 is ANQGSEA. This CDR3 is 13 amino acids long. DNA of the CDR3: TGCAGCGTGATTCAGGAACCTCTCTATGGCTACACCTTC. Its protein is CSVIQEPLYGYTF.

The V gene is TRBV14, the J gene TRBJ1-1, with no clear D. Germline CDR1 is SGHDN and CDR2 is FVKESK. The germline V and J ends were trimmed by 5 bases and 1 base, with 11 bases remaining between them. This CDR3 comprises 14 residues. Here the CDR3 DNA reads TGTGCCAGCAGCTCCAGAAAGACGAACACTGAAGCTTTCTTT. This codes for CASSSRKTNTEAFF.

Points on this clone: Within the sample, other DNA sequences also encode this same CDR3. The rearrangement links TRBV19 to TRBJ2-1; 7 nucleotides match TRBD1. CDR1 is LNHDA, CDR2 SQIVND, per germline (reference sequence). The CDR3 covers 16 residues. After removal of 1 base from V and 1 base from J, the junction contained 4 bases not matched to a gene. The CDR3 loop is CASSIAGQSSYNEQFF. The CDR3 DNA reads as TGTGCCAGTAGTATAGCGGGACAGAGTTCCTACAATGAGCAGTTCTTC.

The genes are TRBV2 and TRBJ1-4, with D possibly TRBD1 on 5 matching bases. The CDR3 consists of 16 residues. CDR1 SNHLY and CDR2 FYNNEI come from the germline V gene. The ends were cut back, 2 bases at V and 7 bases at J, with 17 bases in the middle. The CDR3 reads CASSESPGPSSEKLFF. The CDR3 bases are TGTGCCAGCAGTGAATCCCCGGGACCGAGTAGTGAAAAACTGTTTTTT.

This clone was detected a few times. V is TRBV13 and J is TRBJ2-2, with TRBD1 matching over 7 bases. J gave up 5 bases and V 0 bases, and 0 bases lay outside the gene matches. The CDR3 runs 14 residues. Looked up from germline, CDR1 is PRHDT and CDR2 is FYEKMQ (reference sequence). The CDR3 sequence is CASSLGTGTGELFF. The CDR3 bases are TGTGCCAGCAGCTTAGGGACAGGGACCGGGGAGCTGTTTTTT.

The genes are TRBV29-1 and TRBJ2-7; weak D call: TRBD1 (6 bases). Germline CDR1 and CDR2: SQVTM and ANQGSEA. This CDR3 has 17 amino acids. V gave up 7 bases and J gave up 0 bases, with 25 bases separating them. The CDR3 reads CSAETAVSAGDSYEQYF. CDR3 bases: TGCAGCGCCGAGACGGCTGTGTCGGCAGGGGACTCCTACGAGCAGTACTTC.

The chain combines TRBV10-3 with TRBJ2-3; no firm D call. Germline-derived CDR1 and CDR2 are ENHRY and SYGVKD. Trimming removed 4 bases at V and 2 bases at J, with 16 bases between. The CDR3 loop spans 16 amino acids. The CDR3 reads CAISVPPSLTTDTQYF. As DNA, the CDR3 is TGTGCCATCAGTGTCCCCCCTTCGCTGACCACAGATACGCAGTATTTT.

The chain carries TRBV28 and TRBJ2-3; D is ambiguous. The V gene lost 3 bases and the J gene lost 6 bases, with 16 bases spanning the gap. Per germline, CDR1 MDHEN and CDR2 SYDVKM. The length of the CDR3 is 15 residues. The CDR3 region is CASSLASVRDDTQYF. The CDR3 DNA follows: TGTGCCAGCAGTTTGGCCTCCGTGCGTGATGATACGCAGTATTTT. Using reference TRBV28 and TRBJ2-3 for the parts outside the CDR3, the full variable domain is DVKVTQSSRYLVKRTGEKVFLECVQDMDHENMFWYRQDPGLGLRLIYFSYDVKMKEKGDIPEGYSVSREKKERFSLILESASTNQTSMYLCASSLASVRDDTQYFGPGTRLTVL.

The V gene is TRBV6-6, the J gene TRBJ2-3; the match to TRBD2 covers 7 bases. The CDR3 is 16 amino acids. Per germline, CDR1 MNHNY and CDR2 SVGAGI (reference sequence). V gave up 4 bases and J gave up 2 bases; unmatched junction bases: 9. The CDR3 protein is CASSSWDYQDTDTQYF. In DNA, the CDR3 is TGTGCCAGCAGTTCGTGGGACTACCAAGACACAGATACGCAGTATTTT.

This clone was found once. The V and J genes are TRBV4-3 and TRBJ2-3, with a weak D call TRBD2 (6 bases). Per germline, CDR1 LGHNA and CDR2 YSLEER. The CDR3 spans 11 residues. With 8 bases removed from V and 6 bases from J, the gap between germline ends came to 9 bases. In DNA form, the CDR3 reads TGCGCCAGCCGCGCGGGGGATACGCAGTATTTT. Protein sequence: CASRAGDTQYF.

The V gene is TRBV28, the J gene TRBJ2-1, with a tentative D call TRBD1 (6 bases). Germline V gene data show CDR1 as MDHEN and CDR2 as SYDVKM. This CDR3 has 15 amino acids. V dropped 2 bases and J dropped 1 base, with 9 bases sitting between them. CDR3 sequence (DNA): TGTGCCAGCAGTTTAATTACAGGGTCCTACAATGAGCAGTTCTTC. Encoded protein: CASSLITGSYNEQFF.

CDR3 loop: CASSIDRGNTIYF. DNA of the CDR3: TGTGCCAGTAGTATCGACAGAGGAAACACCATATATTTT. The chain uses TRBV19 and TRBJ1-3; D is perhaps TRBD1 (5 bases). The germline V gene encodes CDR1 LNHDA and CDR2 SQIVND (reference sequence). V lost 3 bases and J lost 4, with 7 bases in between. The CDR3 totals 13 residues.

The chain links TRBV13 to TRBJ1-1; D may be TRBD1 (5 bases). With 5 bases removed from V and 1 base from J, the gap between germline ends came to 14 bases. In germline, CDR1 is PRHDT, CDR2 FYEKMQ (reference sequence). This CDR3 comprises 15 residues. The CDR3: CASSIRRTGNTEAFF. As DNA, the CDR3 is TGTGCCAGCAGCATAAGACGAACAGGGAACACTGAAGCTTTCTTT.

The chain recombines TRBV27 with TRBJ2-3; D gene uncertain. The V gene lost 4 bases and the J gene lost 5 bases, with 22 bases spanning the gap. CDR1 and CDR2 (germline): MNHEY, SMNVEV (reference sequence). CDR3 length: 17 amino acids. The chain's CDR3 is CASSSLLGSSWGDTQYF. The CDR3 DNA sequence: TGTGCCAGCAGTTCTTTATTGGGATCGAGCTGGGGAGATACGCAGTATTTT.